This entry is about one T cell receptor beta chain. Its antigen is not known. This CDR3 is 11 amino acids long. CDR1 is SQVTM, CDR2 ANQGSEA, per germline. V shed 7 bases, J shed 9 bases, and the junction held 5 bases outside the gene matches. This record comes from a study of cytomegalovirus exposure and HLA in healthy donors. Study-wide findings and caveats: Cytomegalovirus association was assigned to some 160 TCR beta chains.

The PCR had 60 Vbeta and 13 Jbeta primers. Here immunoSEQ multiplex PCR was the method, and the copy in TCRdb shows in-frame clones only, minus some. The repertoire table contains about 130,000 clones. This chain connects TRBV29-1 to TRBJ2-3; 9 bases map to TRBD1. The TCR sequence derives from a man aged 18 to 30 in good health and CMV-seronegative. What was sequenced was PBMCs. CDR3 DNA: TGCAGCGCCGTGGACAGGGGCACGCAGTATTTT. It specifies CSAVDRGTQYF.